Listed here are 22 T cell receptor beta chains from one sample, sequenced in a study of control samples from healthy donors and cancer patients. Data came from immunoSEQ multiplex PCR; TCRdb stores just in-frame clones and leaves some out. The data hold about 82,000 clones, with 87% observed a single time. The sequenced sample consisted of blood. These receptors came from a man between 50 and 59 years old in good health.

V usage is TRBV5-4 and J usage is TRBJ2-1, with 8 bases matching TRBD2. CDR3 size: 15 residues. Germline CDR1 is SGHNT and CDR2 is YYREEE (reference sequence). Germline trimming cut 7 bases from V and 6 bases from J; bases unmatched to any gene: 12. The CDR3 nucleotides are TGTGCCAGCGGACACGTCAGCGGGGGTCGCAATGAGCAGTTCTTC. The encoded protein is CASGHVSGGRNEQFF.

This clone was seen only once. This chain joins TRBV14 and TRBJ2-1; no clear D gene. CDR1 is SGHDN, CDR2 FVKESK, per germline. This CDR3 region has 17 residues. V lost 1 base and J lost 15, with 28 bases in between. The CDR3 DNA reads TGTGCCAGCAGCCAAGTTAATTTACGACTTGATAGCCTTCTCCTGTTCTTC. Residues: CASSQVNLRLDSLLLFF.

V usage is TRBV11-2 and J usage is TRBJ2-7; D may be TRBD1 (6 bases). Germline V CDR1 and CDR2: SGHAT, FQNNGV. Trimming took off 0 bases at V and 3 bases at J, with 12 bases between the two ends. The CDR3 is 15 residues long. The DNA for the CDR3 is TGTGCCAGCAGCTTAGACCGGGACACCCGCTACGAGCAGTACTTC. This sequence encodes CASSLDRDTRYEQYF.

The CDR3 DNA sequence: TGTGCCTGGAGTGTTAGACAGGGTGAAGCTTTCTTT. Its protein is CAWSVRQGEAFF. V gene TRBV30 combines with J gene TRBJ1-1, with 7 positions matching TRBD1. Germline loops: CDR1 GTSNPN, CDR2 SVGIG (reference sequence). The CDR3 is 12 amino acids. The V gene end was trimmed by 0 bases and the J gene end by 7 bases; junction bases not matched to a gene: 2. The full variable domain, with the rest looked up from reference TRBV30 and TRBJ1-1, is SQTIHQWPATLVQPVGSPLSLECTVEGTSNPNLYWYRQAAGRGLQLLFYSVGIGQISSEVPQNLSASRPQDRQFILSSKKLLLSDSGFYLCAWSVRQGEAFFGQGTRLTVV.

This clone was seen a handful of times. Other DNA variants within this sample encode the same CDR3. The V and J genes are TRBV6-5 and TRBJ2-7; 8 bases are shared with TRBD1. Trimming at V came to 6 bases and at J to 4 bases, leaving 8 bases not matched to a gene. Per the germline V gene, CDR1 is MNHEY and CDR2 is SVGAGI. The CDR3 totals 14 residues. CDR3 coding DNA: TGTGCCAGCAGCCGGGACAGGTCGGGGTACGAGCAGTACTTC. Translation: CASSRDRSGYEQYF.

The CDR3 region has the DNA TGTGCCACCAGCGGGACTAGCGGGGTGTTTAAGGATACGCAGTATTTT. Its translation: CATSGTSGVFKDTQYF. This chain links TRBV24-1 with TRBJ2-3, with 13 nucleotides matching TRBD2. There are 16 residues in the CDR3. Unmatched junction bases numbered 9, after V lost 7 bases and J lost 6 bases. Germline-derived CDR1 and CDR2 are KGHDR and SFDVKD.

This chain joins TRBV7-9 and TRBJ2-1; no clear D. Germline assignment: CDR1 SEHNR and CDR2 FQNEAQ (reference sequence). This CDR3 region has 12 residues. The V end lost 7 bases, the J end lost 4 bases, and 8 bases lay between the germline ends. This chain's CDR3 is CASTAEYNEQFF. The CDR3 region has the DNA TGTGCCAGCACTGCAGAGTACAATGAGCAGTTCTTC.

Written as DNA, the CDR3 is TGTGCCACCAGTCCTACCGGGACTAGCGGGCCAACTAGCTCCTACAATGAGCAGTTCTTC. Amino acid sequence: CATSPTGTSGPTSSYNEQFF. The chain combines TRBV24-1 with TRBJ2-1; 12 nucleotides agree with TRBD2. The V gene's germline CDR1 is KGHDR and CDR2 SFDVKD. The V gene end was trimmed by 6 bases and the J gene end by 0 bases; junction bases not matched to a gene: 14. This CDR3 is 20 amino acids long.

The CDR3 reads CASSVGDSNQPQHF. CDR3 in DNA: TGTGCCAGCAGCGTAGGAGATAGCAATCAGCCCCAGCATTTT. The chain carries TRBV9 and TRBJ1-5; D remains ambiguous. This CDR3 contains 14 residues. CDR1 SGDLS and CDR2 YYNGEE come from the germline V gene. Between the trimmed V and J ends, which lost 0 bases and 0 bases, there was a span of 4 bases.

The genes are TRBV10-3 and TRBJ2-1; perhaps TRBD2 as D (6 bases). CDR1 and CDR2 from the germline V gene are ENHRY and SYGVKD. The ends were cut back, 6 bases at V and 5 bases at J, with 8 bases in the middle. The CDR3 is 12 amino acids. CDR3 sequence (DNA): TGTGCCATCAGCGGGGGAAACAATGAGCAGTTCTTC. It encodes CAISGGNNEQFF.

The chain combines TRBV7-8 with TRBJ2-1, with 9 bases lining up with TRBD1. The CDR3 has 17 residues. The junction had 6 bases not matched to a gene; V was cut back by 0 bases and J by 3 bases. Germline-derived CDR1 and CDR2 are SGHVS and FQNEAQ. In DNA form, the CDR3 reads TGTGCCAGCAGCTTAGCATCGGGACAGGGTATCTACAATGAGCAGTTCTTC. Its protein product is CASSLASGQGIYNEQFF.

The chain has TRBV7-6 and TRBJ1-6; 7 positions match TRBD1. With V trimmed by 5 bases and J by 8 bases, 6 bases remained unmatched. The CDR3 contains 14 residues. CDR1 and CDR2 from the germline V gene are SGHVS and FNYEAQ. CDR3 residues: CASSPTGNDSPLHF. The CDR3 DNA reads TGTGCCAGCAGCCCGACAGGGAATGATTCACCCCTCCACTTT.

V and J are TRBV24-1 and TRBJ2-1; the D is unclear. The CDR3 length is 14 residues. The germline V and J ends were trimmed by 4 bases and 0 bases, with 6 bases remaining between them. Looked up from germline, CDR1 is KGHDR and CDR2 is SFDVKD. The CDR3: CATSEASSYNEQFF. The CDR3, as DNA: TGTGCCACCAGTGAGGCGAGCTCCTACAATGAGCAGTTCTTC.

The rearrangement links TRBV7-2 to TRBJ1-5; D unresolved. CDR1 is SGHTA and CDR2 is FQGNSA in the germline V gene. V was trimmed by 4 bases and J by 2 bases, leaving 12 bases between them. The CDR3 is made up of 15 amino acids. The CDR3: CASSSTPGRNQPQHF. In DNA, the CDR3 is TGTGCCAGCAGCTCCACCCCAGGCCGCAATCAGCCCCAGCATTTT.

V usage is TRBV13 and J usage is TRBJ2-1, with D perhaps assigned TRBD1 or TRBD2 (5 bases each). Germline assignment: CDR1 PRHDT and CDR2 FYEKMQ (reference sequence). This CDR3 has 14 residues. The ends were cut back, 4 bases at V and 5 bases at J, with 12 bases in the middle. CDR3 residues: CASSSRDDDNEQFF. CDR3 sequence (DNA): TGTGCCAGCAGCTCCCGGGACGACGACAATGAGCAGTTCTTC.

The V call is TRBV6-5, the J call TRBJ1-4; 10 bases match TRBD1. This CDR3 is built from 14 residues. V lost 6 bases and J lost 10; bases outside the gene matches: 8. The germline gives CDR1 MNHEY, CDR2 SVGAGI. The CDR3 DNA reads TGTGCCAGCAGACACCGGGACAGGGGTGGAAAACTGTTTTTT. Its protein product is CASRHRDRGGKLFF.

The sample holds a few counts of this clone. This chain links TRBV5-5 with TRBJ1-2, with D possibly matching TRBD1 (5 bases). Trimming took off 0 bases at V and 8 bases at J, with 11 bases between the two ends. Germline V gives CDR1 SGHKS, CDR2 YYEKEE (reference sequence). This CDR3 region has 13 residues. In nucleotides, the CDR3 is TGTGCCAGCAGCTTGGAACGGTGGGGCGGCTACACCTTC. Its translation: CASSLERWGGYTF.

A single count supports this clone. The gene calls are TRBV7-7 and TRBJ2-2; the D gene is possibly TRBD1 (5 bases). V was clipped by 5 bases and J by 1 base, with 5 bases between them. From germline, CDR1 is SSHAT and CDR2 FNYEAQ (reference sequence). The CDR3 spans 13 residues. CDR3 DNA sequence: TGTGCCAGCAGCGGACAGAACACCGGGGAGCTGTTTTTT. The encoded protein is CASSGQNTGELFF.

This chain uses TRBV5-1 with TRBJ1-2; 7 bases line up with TRBD1. V trimming: 1 base; J trimming: 8 bases; junction bases outside the gene matches: 5. CDR1 and CDR2 (germline): SGHRS, YFSETQ. CDR3 size: 13 residues. The CDR3: CASSLPGTEGYTF. For the CDR3, the DNA is TGCGCCAGCAGCTTGCCGGGGACAGAGGGCTACACCTTC.

The chain uses TRBV7-8 and TRBJ2-3; the match to TRBD1 covers 8 bases. The CDR3 sequence is 14 residues long. The V gene end was trimmed by 5 bases and the J gene end by 3 bases; junction bases not matched to a gene: 4. In germline, CDR1 is SGHVS, CDR2 FQNEAQ. CDR3 sequence: CASSLDRGTDTQYF. CDR3 in DNA: TGTGCCAGCAGCCTCGACAGGGGTACAGATACGCAGTATTTT.

The J gene is TRBJ2-6, the V gene TRBV10-3; D may be TRBD2 (5 bases). Trimming pared 8 bases from V and 4 bases from J, leaving 15 bases between. The CDR3 sequence is 15 residues long. Germline-derived CDR1 and CDR2 are ENHRY and SYGVKD. CDR3 nucleotide sequence: TGTGCCATCGGCGAGGGAGTAAACGGGGCCAACGTCCTGACTTTC. This translates into CAIGEGVNGANVLTF.

This clone turned up a few times. V gene TRBV2 combines with J gene TRBJ2-5, with D possibly matching TRBD1 (7 bases). Germline V gene data show CDR1 as SNHLY and CDR2 as FYNNEI. CDR3 length: 14 residues. V was clipped by 1 base and J by 7 bases, with 13 bases between them. The DNA of the CDR3 is TGTGCCAGCAGTGAAGGCCAGGGGGAGGCGACCCAGTACTTC. As protein: CASSEGQGEATQYF.